What follows describes a single T cell receptor beta chain. It lacks a known antigen. No qualities accompany the bases; no much larger clone lies one base away. The method was the immunoSEQ multiplex PCR assay. The study's processing was this. A statistical classification framework was developed to diagnose cytomegalovirus status using the catalog of TCR beta chain sequences. As stored in TCRdb, this immuneACCESS dataset retains in-frame rearrangements with V and J assigned. A fraction of the clones does not appear; measured against another copy, unresolved V genes explain less than half of the discrepancy, and the remainder lacks a known reason. The V and J calls and clone size are taken from that table; D and trimming were inferred from the DNA. The sample contains roughly 100,000 clones, about 95% of them found a single time. Clones ranked in the top ten supply around 0.85% of the sample. The donors belonged to the validation cohort of approximately 130 subjects, which was separate from the 666-subject first cohort.

This specimen comes from a study of cytomegalovirus exposure and HLA in healthy donors (dated by TCRdb to about 2017). Context from the whole study: The 500 to 800 repertoires of the first cohort and the roughly 120 validation repertoires were produced on the same platform, according to a later analysis. The study aimed to test whether cataloging public T cell receptors could reveal signatures of past pathogen exposure. In addition to the first cohort of roughly 670 subjects, a separate validation cohort of approximately 130 different subjects was used. The study combined high-throughput TCR immunosequencing, statistical association of individual TCRs with disease status, and machine learning to predict cytomegalovirus infection status. Paper-wide results and their limitations: A few of the identified cytomegalovirus-associated TCR beta chains were confirmed in vitro to be specific for cytomegalovirus antigens. While some public TCRs were present in many individuals, most TCR sequences turned up only very rarely across donors. It was suggested by the authors that the approach could potentially be generalized to other disease states and immunological phenotypes. Of the cluster scores, 85% to 95% were above 0 in a later analysis, which found that TCRs clustered in the first cohort also tended to co-occur in the approximately 120 validation repertoires. In the study, 150 to 200 TCR beta chains were listed as associated with cytomegalovirus. A later analysis lacked HLA typing for the validation cohort, so it scored co-occurrence in that cohort across all 120 repertoires. The classifier was reported to diagnose cytomegalovirus status with high specificity and sensitivity in both the original and validation cohorts.

V sheds 5 bases and J sheds 0 bases, leaving 12 bases between their ends. Per the germline V gene, SGHAT is the CDR1 and FQNNGV is the CDR2. Measured from the cysteine to the phenylalanine, the CDR3 is 15 residues long. Only the CDR3 DNA is retained, 45 bases long and in frame from the first base. This TCR came from a woman younger than 30 in good health and CMV-seronegative. The chain is assembled from TRBV11-2 and TRBJ2-3, with no confident D gene call. Sequenced: PBMCs. Read as DNA, the sequence is TGTGCCAGCAGCCTAAACCCCGCTAGCACAGATACGCAGTATTTT. It specifies CASSLNPASTDTQYF.